This T cell receptor (beta chain) was retrieved from a study of shared clonotypes between healthy human individuals. Broader study findings: Larger estimated richness was generally seen in naive subsets than in memory subsets. It was anticipated that sequencing depth would influence how many clonotypes donors shared. Incomplete sequencing of sorted subsets was indicated by rarefaction despite large depth.

As for this clone: Its specificity is unknown. In the same sample, other DNA sequences code for this CDR3.

Deep-level running was used for the assay. This table comes from immunoSEQ multiplex PCR, and its TCRdb copy is limited to in-frame clones, with some not included. The sample shows around 2,100,000 clones, over 85% of them seen only once. Terminally differentiated effector memory CD45RA+ cells were excluded from the naive CD8 cells, which were CD45RO-negative and positively selected for CCR7. The CDR3 extends over 14 amino acids. The V and J ends lost 3 bases and 8 bases, in that order; junction bases with no gene match: 4. CDR1 is SGDLS and CDR2 is YYNGEE in the germline V gene. The receptor was isolated from a man between 18 and 35 years old in good health. The sequencing input was naive CD8+ T cells sorted from blood. The V call is TRBV9, the J call TRBJ1-6; 8 bases line up with TRBD1. CDR3 region: CASSGTGTDSPLHF. CDR3 DNA: TGTGCCAGCAGCGGGACAGGGACGGATTCACCCCTCCACTTT.